The present T cell receptor (beta chain) was sequenced within a study of molecular identifiers for immune sequencing clone quantification (dated by TCRdb to the late 2010s). Background on the whole study: For a replicate experiment, RNA from approximately 20,000 or 100,000 naive CD8 T cells was divided into five aliquots, and four of the five aliquots were sequenced. This methods study benchmarked molecular-identifier clustering-based TCR repertoire sequencing (MIDCIRS) and TCR RNA copy counting, using CD8 T cells to do so.

Findings and caveats that apply to the study as a whole: Clones above 20 RNA copies held over 99% of molecules in CMV-specific effector cells but under 1% in naive cells. Identical TCR molecules sharing a barcode could cause highly expanded clone sizes to be underestimated. Modeling gave about 3.3 recovered TCR RNA copies per cell versus around 10 by digital PCR, implying 25% to 30% capture efficiency. Spiked-in Jurkat TCR RNA equivalent to a single cell was reported to be detectable even among over 800,000 naive CD8 T cells. When barcode sub-clustering was left out, chimeric consensus sequences inflated TCR diversity, with chimeras reaching as high as 47%. Naive libraries contained spiked-in Jurkat TCR RNA (roughly 10 copies' worth), which is not part of the donor repertoire.

Libraries of naive CD8 T cells were built from anywhere between roughly 17,000 and 1,000,000 sorted cells, with 10%, 30% or 50% of the purified RNA used. Naive CD8 T cells were FACS-sorted as CD8+CD4-CCR7+CD45RA+ on a BD FACSAria II into RLT Plus buffer. Detection sensitivity was tested by spiking Jurkat RNA equal to over 8 TCR copies' worth into samples containing roughly 17,000-1,000,000 naive CD8 T cells. Enrichment of CD8 T cells was done with RosetteSep CD8+ T Cell Enrichment Cocktail plus Ficoll-Paque, and ACK red cell lysis came afterward. This clonotype was observed many times. Its antigen remains unidentified. Base qualities were left out, and no much larger clone turns up one base away. After removal of 6 bases from V and 0 bases from J, the junction retains 4 bases not matched to a gene. Including cysteine and phenylalanine, the CDR3 has 16 amino acids. CDR3 DNA only is kept here, 48 bases in frame from base 1.

The library was built by means of PCR. Sequenced using a NextSeq 500. Bulk TCR libraries were prepared as previously described, using TCR primers listed in Table S5. Total RNA was purified with the Qiagen AllPrep DNA/RNA kit. Before analysis, reads from multiple sequencing runs of one library were combined. As for how the authors treated the data: Only reads with exact TCR constant sequence were kept, trimmed to 150 nt, and grouped by their 12-nt molecular barcodes. Reads within each barcode group were sub-clustered using a 15% Levenshtein threshold, and quality-weighted consensus sequences were constructed for each RNA molecule. Non-functional sequences were excluded, and lower-count sequences lying one edit away from another sequence were also excluded. Based on fitting two negative binomial distributions, any barcode sub-cluster with under 20% of the maximum read count was discarded. The public reads were run again by TCRdb, first through fastp at Q25 and then through MiXCR, and only productive beta chains were kept. Merged by CDR3 protein, the rows form single entries marked with the most common genes and DNA. These V and J calls are TCRdb output, not the study's own analysis. The sample table shows about 510,000 distinct CDR3 sequences, and around 23% are seen once. The top ten clonotypes cover under 0.8% of the sample.

The sample consisted of naive CD8+ T cells from blood, with Jurkat cell RNA spiked in. Per the publication, the cell subset or site label means: FACS-sorted CD8+CD4-CCR7+CD45RA+ naive T cells. The chain was built from TRBV12-3 or TRBV12-4 and TRBJ2-6; 8 junctional bases match TRBD1. This TCR came from a human donor in good health. Some libraries in this study had Jurkat cell RNA spiked in. DNA sequence: TGTGCCAGCAGGGACAGGGTATTCTCTGGGGCCAACGTCCTGACTTTC. This yields the protein CASRDRVFSGANVLTF.